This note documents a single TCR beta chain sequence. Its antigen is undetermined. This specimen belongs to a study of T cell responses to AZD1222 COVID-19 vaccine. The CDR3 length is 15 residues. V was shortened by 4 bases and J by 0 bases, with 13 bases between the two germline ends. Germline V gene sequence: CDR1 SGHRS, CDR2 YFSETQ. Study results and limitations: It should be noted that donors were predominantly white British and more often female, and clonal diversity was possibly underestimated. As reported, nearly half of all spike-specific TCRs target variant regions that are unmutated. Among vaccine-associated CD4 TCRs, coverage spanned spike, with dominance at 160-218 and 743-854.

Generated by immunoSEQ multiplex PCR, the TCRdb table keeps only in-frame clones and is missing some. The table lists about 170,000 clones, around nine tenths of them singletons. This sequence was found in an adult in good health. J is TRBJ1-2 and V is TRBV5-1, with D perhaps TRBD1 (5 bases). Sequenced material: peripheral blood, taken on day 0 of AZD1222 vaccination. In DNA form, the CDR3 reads TGCGCCAGCAGCCCCTGGGACGTGCCTAACTATGGCTACACCTTC. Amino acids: CASSPWDVPNYGYTF. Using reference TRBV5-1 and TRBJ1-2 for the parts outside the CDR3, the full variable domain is KAGVTQTPRYLIKTRGQQVTLSCSPISGHRSVSWYQQTPGQGLQFLFEYFSETQRNKGNFPGRFSGRQFSNSRSEMNVSTLELGDSALYLCASSPWDVPNYGYTFGSGTRLTVV.